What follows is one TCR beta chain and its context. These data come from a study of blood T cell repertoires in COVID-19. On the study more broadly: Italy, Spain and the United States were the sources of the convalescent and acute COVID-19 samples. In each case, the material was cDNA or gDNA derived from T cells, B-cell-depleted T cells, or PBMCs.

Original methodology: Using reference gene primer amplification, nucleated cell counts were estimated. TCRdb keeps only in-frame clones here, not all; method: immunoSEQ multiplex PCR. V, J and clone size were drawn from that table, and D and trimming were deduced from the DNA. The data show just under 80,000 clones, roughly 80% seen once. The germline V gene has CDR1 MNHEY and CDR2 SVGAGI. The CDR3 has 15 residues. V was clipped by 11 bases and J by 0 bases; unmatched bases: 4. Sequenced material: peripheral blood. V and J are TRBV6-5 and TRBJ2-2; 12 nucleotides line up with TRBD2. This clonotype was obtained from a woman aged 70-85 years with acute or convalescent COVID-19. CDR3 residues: CAGRLAGANTGELFF. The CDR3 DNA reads TGTGCCGGAAGACTAGCGGGGGCGAACACCGGGGAGCTGTTTTTT.